The 30 T cell receptor beta chains given below trace back to one sample, sequenced in a study of T cell changes during pregnancy in multiple sclerosis. Generated by immunoSEQ multiplex PCR, the TCRdb table keeps only in-frame clones and is missing some. The sample has 20,000 to 25,000 clones; 70% to 90% are singletons. Sequenced here: CD8+ T cells from peripheral blood mononuclear cells, sampled in the second trimester of pregnancy. Receptors were obtained from a female donor in good health, enrolled as a control in a pregnancy study.

The rearrangement joins TRBV10-2 to TRBJ1-1; D gene uncertain. Trimming shortened V by 3 bases and J by 6 bases, and 8 bases separated the two germline ends. CDR3 length equals 12 residues. CDR1 is WSHSY and CDR2 is SAAADI in the germline V gene. This CDR3 is CASSDLEAEAFF. The CDR3, as DNA: TGCGCCAGCAGTGATTTGGAGGCTGAAGCTTTCTTT.

The chain links TRBV27 to TRBJ2-3, with 8 positions matching TRBD2. The trim removed 2 bases at V and 3 bases at J, leaving 1 base unmatched. This CDR3 spans 14 amino acids. The germline gives CDR1 MNHEY, CDR2 SMNVEV (reference sequence). Written as DNA, the CDR3 is TGTGCCAGCAGTTTAAGACTAGCGACAGATACGCAGTATTTT. Translated, it gives CASSLRLATDTQYF.

This chain links TRBV19 with TRBJ2-7; 8 nucleotides match TRBD2. J was trimmed by 3 bases and V by 6 bases; bases with no gene match: 4. CDR3 length: 13 residues. Looked up from germline, CDR1 is LNHDA and CDR2 is SQIVND (reference sequence). CDR3 DNA sequence: TGTGCCAGTAGCTCGGGGGGGTACTACGAGCAGTACTTC. Its translation is CASSSGGYYEQYF.

This chain connects TRBV6-1 to TRBJ2-7; TRBD2 matches at 11 bases. Germline assignment: CDR1 MNHNS and CDR2 SASEGT. J gave up 0 bases and V 2 bases, and 0 bases lay outside the gene matches. This CDR3 is built from 15 residues. DNA for the CDR3: TGTGCCAGCAGTGAACTAGCGGGGGGCTCCTACGAGCAGTACTTC. It yields the protein CASSELAGGSYEQYF.

This chain connects TRBV13 to TRBJ2-5, with D tentatively TRBD1 (6 bases). V lost 5 bases to trimming and J lost 4 bases, with 11 bases between them. The germline CDR1 and CDR2 sequences are PRHDT and FYEKMQ (reference sequence). CDR3 length equals 13 residues. CDR3 amino acids: CASSQDRRETQYF. The CDR3 DNA sequence: TGTGCCAGCAGCCAAGACAGGCGAGAGACCCAGTACTTC.

J is TRBJ2-1 and V is TRBV4-1, with no clear D. The V gene lost 4 bases and the J gene lost 5 bases, with 6 bases spanning the gap. The CDR3 is made up of 12 amino acids. From germline, CDR1 is MGHRA and CDR2 YSYEKL. Written as DNA, the CDR3 is TGCGCCAGCAGCCTTGGAGACAATGAGCAGTTCTTC. Translated, it gives CASSLGDNEQFF.

This chain joins TRBV5-1 and TRBJ2-7, with D possibly being TRBD2 (6 bases). Germline V gives CDR1 SGHRS, CDR2 YFSETQ. The CDR3 runs to 13 residues. The V gene lost 0 bases and the J gene lost 5 bases, with 9 bases spanning the gap. CDR3 in DNA: TGCGCCAGCAGCTTGGCCGGGAGCAACGAGCAGTACTTC. It encodes CASSLAGSNEQYF.

The chain employs TRBV12-5 and TRBJ2-7, with 7 nucleotides matching TRBD1. CDR3 size: 14 residues. The V segment lost 7 bases and the J segment 5 bases; nucleotides outside the gene matches: 11. Germline-derived CDR1 and CDR2 are LGHNT and FRNRAP. CDR3 DNA: TGTGCTAGTGCGACCTTTAACAGGGGCGACGAGCAGTACTTC. It encodes CASATFNRGDEQYF.

This chain uses TRBV6-6 with TRBJ1-1, with D maybe TRBD1 (5 bases). The germline CDR1 and CDR2 sequences are MNHNY and SVGAGI (reference sequence). V lost 2 bases, J lost 5 bases, and 18 bases lay in between. This CDR3 contains 16 residues. The chain's CDR3 is CASSYTRWGGWTEAFF. In DNA, the CDR3 is TGTGCCAGCAGTTACACGCGCTGGGGGGGTTGGACTGAAGCTTTCTTT.

The chain combines TRBV7-3 with TRBJ2-2; D gene uncertain. The germline V and J ends were trimmed by 5 bases and 6 bases, with 7 bases remaining between them. The CDR3 is 12 residues long. Germline V lookup: CDR1 SGHTA, CDR2 FQGTGA. The CDR3 spells CASSHGAGELFF. The DNA of the CDR3 is TGTGCCAGCAGCCATGGAGCCGGGGAGCTGTTTTTT. Drawing the rest from reference TRBV7-3 and TRBJ2-2, the complete variable domain is GAGVSQTPSNKVTEKGKYVELRCDPISGHTALYWYRQSLGQGPEFLIYFQGTGAADDSGLPNDRFFAVRPEGSVSTLKIQRTERGDSAVYLCASSHGAGELFFGEGSRLTVL.

This clone was observed once. The V gene is TRBV21-1, the J gene TRBJ2-2; the D call in the table, TRBD2, was not verified against the DNA. TRBV21-1 is flagged as a pseudogene. This CDR3 has 16 amino acids. CDR3 nucleotide sequence: TGTGCCAGCAGCATAGGGCCTAGCGGGAGACCTGGGGAGCTGTTTTTT. This encodes CASSIGPSGRPGELFF.

This clone showed up just a few times. The gene calls are TRBV7-9 and TRBJ1-1; D call uncertain. V was trimmed by 8 bases and J by 11 bases, leaving 12 bases between them. The CDR3 totals 10 residues. Germline assignment: CDR1 SEHNR and CDR2 FQNEAQ (reference sequence). The CDR3: CASEGAWAFF. DNA of the CDR3: TGTGCCAGCGAGGGCGCGTGGGCTTTCTTT.

This clone has just one count. V gene TRBV20-1 combines with J gene TRBJ2-3; D might be TRBD1 (5 bases). CDR1 and CDR2 (germline): DFQATT, SNEGSKA (reference sequence). V lost 6 bases to trimming and J lost 6 bases, with 10 bases between them. CDR3 length equals 11 residues. CDR3 region: CSAYQGDTQYF. In DNA form, the CDR3 reads TGCAGTGCGTACCAGGGCGATACGCAGTATTTT.

The chain uses TRBV28 and TRBJ2-5, with TRBD2 identical over 11 bases. This CDR3 spans 17 amino acids. CDR1 is MDHEN and CDR2 is SYDVKM in the germline V gene. V shed 0 bases and J 4 bases; nucleotides not matched to a gene: 7. DNA of the CDR3: TGTGCCAGCAGTTTATGGACTAGCGGGGTTACCGCAGAGACCCAGTACTTC. Amino acid sequence: CASSLWTSGVTAETQYF.

The J gene is TRBJ2-1, the V gene TRBV9; tentative D call: TRBD2 (6 bases). Trimming removed 5 bases at V and 4 bases at J, with 13 bases between. This CDR3 has 14 amino acids. The germline gives CDR1 SGDLS, CDR2 YYNGEE. The CDR3 sequence is CASSPGDAYNEQFF. CDR3 in DNA: TGTGCCAGCAGTCCGGGGGACGCATACAATGAGCAGTTCTTC.

J is TRBJ2-1 and V is TRBV4-3; D is possibly TRBD1 (7 bases). CDR1 is LGHNA and CDR2 is YSLEER in the germline V gene. Deletions cut 0 bases from V and 0 bases from J, with 12 bases between. This CDR3 has 17 residues. The CDR3 protein is CASSQDLEGASYNEQFF. The DNA of the CDR3 is TGCGCCAGCAGCCAAGACCTGGAGGGGGCCTCCTACAATGAGCAGTTCTTC.

J is TRBJ2-7 and V is TRBV6-1; D may be TRBD2 (5 bases). The CDR3 sequence is 15 residues long. Trimming removed 4 bases at V and 4 bases at J, with 17 bases between. The germline V gene encodes CDR1 MNHNS and CDR2 SASEGT. CDR3 in DNA: TGTGCCAGCAGTGGGAAATCGCAGGACTCGTACGAGCAGTACTTC. Its translation: CASSGKSQDSYEQYF.

The rearrangement links TRBV28 to TRBJ1-5; maybe TRBD1 (5 bases). V lost 3 bases and J 6 bases, leaving 12 bases between the germline ends. In germline, CDR1 is MDHEN, CDR2 SYDVKM. This CDR3 is built from 14 residues. CDR3 nucleotide sequence: TGTGCCAGCAGTTTTAAGGGACTCGGTCAGCCCCAGCATTTT. It specifies CASSFKGLGQPQHF.

The V and J genes are TRBV6-5 and TRBJ2-1; 7 bases map to TRBD2. Germline V CDR1 and CDR2: MNHEY, SVGAGI. J gave up 8 bases and V 8 bases, and 15 bases lay outside the gene matches. CDR3 length: 15 amino acids. CDR3 sequence: CASGGFTGGRDEQFF. In DNA, the CDR3 is TGTGCCAGCGGTGGCTTCACGGGAGGTAGGGATGAGCAGTTCTTC.

The CDR3 here is CAISESDVVEGGYEQYF. For the CDR3, the DNA is TGTGCCATCAGTGAGTCTGACGTGGTGGAGGGTGGCTACGAGCAGTACTTC. V gene TRBV10-3 combines with J gene TRBJ2-7; D possibly corresponds to TRBD2 (6 bases). CDR3 length: 17 residues. The V end was cut by 0 bases, the J end by 3 bases, with 18 bases between. CDR1 and CDR2 (germline): ENHRY, SYGVKD.

J is TRBJ2-5 and V is TRBV6-1, with TRBD2 matching 7 bases. This CDR3 has 15 residues. Germline CDR1 is MNHNS and CDR2 is SASEGT. V shed 3 bases, J shed 4 bases, and the junction held 8 bases outside the gene matches. The CDR3 here is CASSELTGGGETQYF. CDR3 DNA: TGTGCCAGCAGTGAGCTGACGGGAGGCGGAGAGACCCAGTACTTC.

This chain joins TRBV15 and TRBJ1-5; TRBD1 might be the D (6 bases). V was pared by 2 bases and J by 1 base, with 6 bases between. From germline, CDR1 is LNHNV and CDR2 YYDKDF (reference sequence). This CDR3 is 14 amino acids long. CDR3 sequence (DNA): TGTGCCACCAGCAGACAGGGGAGCAATCAGCCCCAGCATTTT. It translates to CATSRQGSNQPQHF.

The chain has TRBV9 and TRBJ2-1, with 9 nucleotides matching TRBD2. V trimming: 0 bases; J trimming: 5 bases; junction bases outside the gene matches: 12. The V gene's germline CDR1 is SGDLS and CDR2 YYNGEE. The CDR3 sequence is 18 residues long. The CDR3 region has the DNA TGTGCCAGCAGCGTAGACACCTCCGGGTCTAGCGGGAACAATGAGCAGTTCTTC. This gives the protein CASSVDTSGSSGNNEQFF. The entire variable domain, with the rest obtained from reference TRBV9 and TRBJ2-1, is as follows: DSGVTQTPKHLITATGQRVTLRCSPRSGDLSVYWYQQSLDQGLQFLIQYYNGEERAKGNILERFSAQQFPDLHSELNLSSLELGDSALYFCASSVDTSGSSGNNEQFFGPGTRLTVL.

The V gene is TRBV9, the J gene TRBJ1-1, with D tentatively TRBD1 (5 bases). Germline CDR1 is SGDLS and CDR2 is YYNGEE. This CDR3 region has 15 residues. V dropped 3 bases and J dropped 1 base, with 13 bases sitting between them. This CDR3 is CASSGLGGPNTEAFF. The CDR3 nucleotides are TGTGCCAGCAGCGGCCTGGGGGGACCGAACACTGAAGCTTTCTTT.

The chain is built from TRBV4-1 and TRBJ2-7, with D possibly TRBD1 on 5 matching bases. Trimming pared 0 bases from V and 4 bases from J, leaving 16 bases between. Looked up from germline, CDR1 is MGHRA and CDR2 is YSYEKL. The CDR3 covers 16 residues. In nucleotides, the CDR3 is TGCGCCAGCAGCCAAGATCGTAGTGGGGCTGGTTACGAGCAGTACTTC. Amino acids: CASSQDRSGAGYEQYF.

This chain uses TRBV2 with TRBJ2-1; TRBD1 matches at 7 bases. Germline V gives CDR1 SNHLY, CDR2 FYNNEI. The ends lost 5 bases at V and 5 bases at J; junction bases unmatched: 6. The CDR3 spans 14 residues. The CDR3 DNA reads as TGTGCCAGCAGTCTAACAGGGGCAAACAATGAGCAGTTCTTC. Translation gives CASSLTGANNEQFF.

The CDR3, as DNA: TGCGCCAGCAGTGTGACTTTTAGCTCCTACGAGCAGTACTTC. As protein: CASSVTFSSYEQYF. The chain carries TRBV10-2 and TRBJ2-7; unclear D gene. The CDR3 spans 14 residues. Germline assignment: CDR1 WSHSY and CDR2 SAAADI. V gave up 4 bases and J gave up 0 bases, with 10 bases separating them.

The chain links TRBV30 to TRBJ2-1, with a tentative D call TRBD2 (5 bases). Trimming took 4 bases from V and 4 from J, leaving 11 bases between them. The CDR3 loop spans 13 amino acids. The germline gives CDR1 GTSNPN, CDR2 SVGIG (reference sequence). CDR3 coding DNA: TGTGCCTGGAACAGAGCGGAGTACAATGAGCAGTTCTTC. The encoded protein is CAWNRAEYNEQFF.

The V gene is TRBV7-9, the J gene TRBJ2-2; D might be TRBD2 (5 bases). Trimming pared 5 bases from V and 9 bases from J, leaving 13 bases between. CDR1 and CDR2 from the germline V gene are SEHNR and FQNEAQ (reference sequence). This CDR3 has 13 amino acids. CDR3 DNA sequence: TGTGCCAGCAGCCCCACCGGGGTCTGGGAGCTGTTTTTT. It translates to CASSPTGVWELFF.

The rearrangement joins TRBV28 to TRBJ1-5; 9 nucleotides line up with TRBD1. The J segment lost 5 bases and the V segment lost 5 bases, leaving 1 base of the junction unmatched. The CDR3 totals 13 residues. In germline, CDR1 is MDHEN, CDR2 SYDVKM. In DNA, the CDR3 is TGTGCCAGCAGTGGACAGGGGCATCAGCCCCAGCATTTT. This encodes CASSGQGHQPQHF. The variable domain in full, completed from reference TRBV28 and TRBJ1-5, reads DVKVTQSSRYLVKRTGEKVFLECVQDMDHENMFWYRQDPGLGLRLIYFSYDVKMKEKGDIPEGYSVSREKKERFSLILESASTNQTSMYLCASSGQGHQPQHFGDGTRLSIL.